Listed here is a single TCR beta chain. The data were obtained in a study of blood T cell repertoires in COVID-19. Study summary: Samples came from the United States, Italy and Spain, spanning acute and convalescent COVID-19. PBMCs, B-cell-depleted T cells, or T cells were the source of the cDNA or gDNA that made up the material.

Study processing details: The assay estimated nucleated cells by amplifying reference gene primers. Clones were read by immunoSEQ multiplex PCR, and TCRdb kept only the in-frame ones, dropping some. The V and J calls and clone size were taken over from that table, and D and trimming were inferred from the DNA. This sample carries some 49,000 clones, approximately 85% of them seen once, and the ten largest clones take more than 8.5%. The V gene lost 6 bases and the J gene lost 7 bases, with 18 bases spanning the gap. From germline, CDR1 is MNHEY and CDR2 SVGAGI. The CDR3 runs to 14 residues. The sequence was collected from a human donor in a cohort sampled during active COVID-19. The gene calls are TRBV6-5 and TRBJ1-2; D gene ambiguous. The material sequenced was peripheral blood. The CDR3 coding sequence is TGTGCCAGCAGGATAGACGGGAACCCTCGTGGCTACACCTTC. Its translation is CASRIDGNPRGYTF.